Described below is a single T cell receptor (beta chain) sequence and its context. This CDR3 has 13 amino acids. V shed 4 bases and J shed 2 bases, with 8 bases lying between them. CDR1 MDHEN and CDR2 SYDVKM come from the germline V gene. A multiplex PCR was run with 60 Vbeta primers and 13 Jbeta primers. Assay: immunoSEQ multiplex PCR; the TCRdb copy retains only in-frame clones and omits some. Of 180,000 or so clones in the sample, about 83% were seen once. This entry belongs to a study of cytomegalovirus exposure and HLA in healthy donors. Study context: A prior analysis found 117 million unique TCR beta sequences from 150 million to 200 million T cells.

The sequencing sample was made of PBMCs. The origin of this receptor is a female donor in good health and CMV-seronegative. This chain connects TRBV28 to TRBJ2-5; no clear D gene. The CDR3: CASSWQYQETQYF. CDR3 DNA sequence: TGTGCCAGCAGTTGGCAATATCAAGAGACCCAGTACTTC.